This is a list of T cell receptor beta chains from one sample in a study of immune evolution from preneoplasia to lung adenocarcinoma. The method was immunoSEQ multiplex PCR; TCRdb's version includes in-frame clones alone and lacks a portion of them. The sample gives 7,600 or so clones, around 80% of which show up once; under 3.5% is in the top ten. The sequenced sample consisted of FFPE minimally invasive lung adenocarcinoma tissue. The source is an older person with lung adenocarcinoma. Each CDR3 is given with its conserved first and last residue. The order of the fields is D gene, J gene, clone size, V gene, CDR3 DNA, CDR3 protein. The D gene is left open where the match is weak. Clone size appears in some rows only: once, few, many, or a class for an expanded clone.

d_call: .; j_call: TRBJ2-2; clone_size: few; v_call: TRBV14; cdr3_nt: TGTGCCAGCAGCCAAGGACAGCGGTGGGGCGGGGAGCTGTTTTTT; cdr3_aa: CASSQGQRWGGELFF
d_call: .; j_call: TRBJ2-3; clone_size: .; v_call: TRBV5-1; cdr3_nt: TGCGCCAGCAGCTTGGGACAGAGCACAGATACGCAGTATTTT; cdr3_aa: CASSLGQSTDTQYF
d_call: .; j_call: TRBJ1-5; clone_size: .; v_call: TRBV19; cdr3_nt: TGTGCCAGTAGTAGATCGGGGAATAGCAATCAGCCCCAGCATTTT; cdr3_aa: CASSRSGNSNQPQHF
d_call: TRBD1; j_call: TRBJ2-5; clone_size: .; v_call: TRBV11-3; cdr3_nt: TGTGCCAGCAGCTTAGGGACAGGAAGGTCGGAGACCCAGTACTTC; cdr3_aa: CASSLGTGRSETQYF
d_call: .; j_call: TRBJ2-1; clone_size: .; v_call: TRBV11-2; cdr3_nt: TGTGCCAGCAGCCAGAGAGGGCGTGATAATGAGCAGTTCTTC; cdr3_aa: CASSQRGRDNEQFF
d_call: .; j_call: TRBJ2-1; clone_size: .; v_call: TRBV30; cdr3_nt: TGTGCCTGGAAATTTCGGCATTTCAATGAGCAGTTCTTC; cdr3_aa: CAWKFRHFNEQFF
d_call: .; j_call: TRBJ1-5; clone_size: .; v_call: TRBV7-9; cdr3_nt: TGTGCCAGCAGTAATGGCAATCAGCCCCAGCATTTT; cdr3_aa: CASSNGNQPQHF
d_call: .; j_call: TRBJ2-1; clone_size: .; v_call: TRBV19; cdr3_nt: TGTGCCAGTAGTAAATCCCAGGGGAGAGATGAGCAGTTCTTC; cdr3_aa: CASSKSQGRDEQFF
d_call: TRBD1; j_call: TRBJ1-1; clone_size: .; v_call: TRBV20-1; cdr3_nt: TGCAGTGCAGGGGACAGGGTAGCTTTCTTT; cdr3_aa: CSAGDRVAFF
d_call: .; j_call: TRBJ1-1; clone_size: .; v_call: TRBV7-8; cdr3_nt: TGTGCCAGCAGCTTAGTTCCCTGGGGCGGTCCGGGGGAAGCTTTCTTT; cdr3_aa: CASSLVPWGGPGEAFF
d_call: .; j_call: TRBJ2-3; clone_size: few; v_call: TRBV18; cdr3_nt: TGTGCCAGCTCACCACCCGTGGGGACCCGGACAGATACGCAGTATTTT; cdr3_aa: CASSPPVGTRTDTQYF
d_call: .; j_call: TRBJ2-6; clone_size: once; v_call: TRBV4-1; cdr3_nt: TGCGCCAGCAGCCAACCAACGGGGGACGTACTCTCTGGGGCCAACGTCCTGACTTTC; cdr3_aa: CASSQPTGDVLSGANVLTF
d_call: TRBD2; j_call: TRBJ2-3; clone_size: .; v_call: TRBV9; cdr3_nt: TGTGCCAGCAGCGTCCGGGAGGGGTTAACAGATACGCAGTATTTT; cdr3_aa: CASSVREGLTDTQYF
d_call: TRBD1; j_call: TRBJ1-1; clone_size: .; v_call: TRBV5-5; cdr3_nt: TGTGCCAGCAGCGCGGGGCTTCGACAGGGTGAGGCTTTCTTT; cdr3_aa: CASSAGLRQGEAFF
d_call: TRBD2; j_call: TRBJ2-1; clone_size: .; v_call: TRBV11-1; cdr3_nt: TGTGCCAGCAGCCCGGGTAGCGGGGGGGCCGCCTACAATGAGCAGTTCTTC; cdr3_aa: CASSPGSGGAAYNEQFF
d_call: .; j_call: TRBJ1-4; clone_size: .; v_call: TRBV6-5; cdr3_nt: TGTGCCAGCAGTTCAGTCGCAACTAATGAAAAACTGTTTTTT; cdr3_aa: CASSSVATNEKLFF
d_call: .; j_call: TRBJ1-1; clone_size: .; v_call: TRBV2; cdr3_nt: TGTGCCAGCGGTTGGACAGTGAACACTGAAGCTTTCTTT; cdr3_aa: CASGWTVNTEAFF
d_call: .; j_call: TRBJ2-5; clone_size: .; v_call: TRBV6-1; cdr3_nt: TGTGCCAGCAGTGAGCTGGGGCTAAACCAAGAGACCCAGTACTTC; cdr3_aa: CASSELGLNQETQYF
d_call: TRBD1; j_call: TRBJ1-2; clone_size: once; v_call: TRBV5-1; cdr3_nt: TGCGCCAGCAGCACTGGGACCGGGACAGGGGGGACCTATGGCTACACCTTC; cdr3_aa: CASSTGTGTGGTYGYTF
d_call: TRBD2; j_call: TRBJ2-7; clone_size: once; v_call: TRBV29-1; cdr3_nt: TGCAGTGGTAAGCGGGGGGCCTACGAGCAGTACTTC; cdr3_aa: CSGKRGAYEQYF
d_call: .; j_call: TRBJ2-3; clone_size: .; v_call: TRBV19; cdr3_nt: TGTGCCAGTAGTATAAGGGGGGCGCTCATCACAGATACGCAGTATTTT; cdr3_aa: CASSIRGALITDTQYF
d_call: .; j_call: TRBJ1-3; clone_size: once; v_call: TRBV11-3; cdr3_nt: TGTGCCAGCAGCTTACGCTCTGGAAACACCATATATTTT; cdr3_aa: CASSLRSGNTIYF
d_call: TRBD1; j_call: TRBJ2-7; clone_size: .; v_call: TRBV7-2; cdr3_nt: TGTGCCAGCGGACGAGACAGGGCTCGGCGCGAGCAGTACTTC; cdr3_aa: CASGRDRARREQYF